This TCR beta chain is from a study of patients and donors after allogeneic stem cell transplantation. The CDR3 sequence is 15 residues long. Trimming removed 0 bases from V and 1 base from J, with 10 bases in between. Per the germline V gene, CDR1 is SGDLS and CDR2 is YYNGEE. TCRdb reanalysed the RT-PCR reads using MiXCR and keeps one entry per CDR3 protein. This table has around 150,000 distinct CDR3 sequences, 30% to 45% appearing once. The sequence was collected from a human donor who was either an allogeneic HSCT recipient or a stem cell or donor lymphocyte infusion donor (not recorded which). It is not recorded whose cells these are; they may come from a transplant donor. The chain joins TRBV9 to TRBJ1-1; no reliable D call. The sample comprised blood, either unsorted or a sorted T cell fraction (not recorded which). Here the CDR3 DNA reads TGTGCCAGCAGCGTAGGGAGAGGATCGAACACTGAAGCTTTCTTT. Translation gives CASSVGRGSNTEAFF.